A single sample gave rise to the 22 T cell receptor beta chains below, sequenced in a study of cytomegalovirus exposure and HLA in healthy donors (dated by TCRdb to the late 2010s). Libraries were built with the immunoSEQ multiplex PCR assay. TCRdb mirrors the immuneACCESS table, restricted to in-frame sequences. Some clones are absent from its copies; in checked studies, under half trace to an unresolved V gene, and the reason for the others is unknown. Counted in this sample were approximately 54,000 clones; approximately 89% of them appeared once. The ten largest account for approximately 8.1% of the sample. The sequencing input was PBMCs. These receptors were collected from a woman between 18 and 30 years old in good health and CMV-seropositive.

This chain connects TRBV18 to TRBJ2-2, with D perhaps TRBD1 (5 bases). The CDR3 totals 16 residues. V was pared by 1 base and J by 5 bases, with 14 bases between. Germline CDR1 reads KGHSH; CDR2 reads LQKENI. The chain's CDR3 is CASSPQAQGSTGELFF. The CDR3 DNA is TGTGCCAGCTCACCACAAGCGCAGGGTTCGACCGGGGAGCTGTTTTTT.

The chain couples TRBV6-6 to TRBJ1-2, with 8 bases lining up with TRBD1. The germline V gene has CDR1 MNHNY and CDR2 SVGAGI (reference sequence). The CDR3 is 16 residues long. The junction had 3 bases not matched to a gene; V was cut back by 0 bases and J by 0 bases. The CDR3 DNA reads TGTGCCAGCAGTTACTCCCGGGACAGGTCTAACTATGGCTACACCTTC. This translates into CASSYSRDRSNYGYTF.

This chain connects TRBV4-1 to TRBJ2-7; a weak D match, TRBD2 (6 bases). V shed 1 base and J shed 2 bases, with 12 bases lying between them. The CDR3 runs to 15 residues. Germline loops: CDR1 MGHRA, CDR2 YSYEKL. The DNA of the CDR3 is TGCGCCAGCAGCCAAGTGGGTGGGGGGACCTACGAGCAGTACTTC. It specifies CASSQVGGGTYEQYF.

In DNA, the CDR3 is TGTGCCAGCAAGACCGGGACAGAAAATCAGCCCCAGCATTTT. This sequence encodes CASKTGTENQPQHF. The V gene is TRBV7-8, the J gene TRBJ1-5; 7 bases fit TRBD1. CDR1 and CDR2 from the germline V gene are SGHVS and FQNEAQ. V gave up 7 bases and J gave up 4 bases; unmatched junction bases: 7. The CDR3 contains 14 residues.

The V gene is TRBV13, the J gene TRBJ1-2; 10 nucleotides align to TRBD1. The CDR3 contains 16 residues. V lost 1 base to trimming and J lost 3 bases; unmatched junction nucleotides: 5. The germline V gene has CDR1 PRHDT and CDR2 FYEKMQ (reference sequence). CDR3 protein: CASSLAPGQGDYGYTF. The CDR3, as DNA: TGTGCCAGCAGCTTAGCCCCCGGACAGGGGGACTATGGCTACACCTTC.

This chain joins TRBV7-4 and TRBJ1-4, with D possibly TRBD1 on 6 matching bases. The CDR3 totals 19 residues. Trimming cost V 4 bases and J 2 bases, with 23 bases left between them. The germline V gene has CDR1 SGHVT and CDR2 SQSDAQ. CDR3 protein: CASSSLTKAGTRTNEKLFF. CDR3 coding DNA: TGTGCCAGCAGCTCACTCACCAAGGCCGGGACAAGGACTAATGAAAAACTGTTTTTT. The full variable domain, its missing parts supplied by reference TRBV7-4 and TRBJ1-4, is GAGVSQSPRYKVAKRGRDVALRCDSISGHVTLYWYRQTLGQGSEVLTYSQSDAQRDKSGRPSGRFSAERPERSVSTLKIQRTEQGDSAVYLCASSSLTKAGTRTNEKLFFGSGTQLSVL.

V and J are TRBV5-1 and TRBJ2-7; D perhaps matches TRBD1 (5 bases). Germline V gene lookup returns CDR1 SGHRS and CDR2 YFSETQ. The V gene lost 4 bases and the J gene lost 0 bases, with 14 bases spanning the gap. The CDR3 loop spans 15 amino acids. In nucleotides, the CDR3 is TGCGCCAGCAGCCTTCGCGACAGCAGCTCCTACGAGCAGTACTTC. Translation gives CASSLRDSSSYEQYF.

The chain employs TRBV6-1 and TRBJ1-5, with D possibly TRBD1 on 5 matching bases. The CDR3 is made up of 14 amino acids. CDR1 is MNHNS and CDR2 is SASEGT in the germline V gene. Trimming removed 5 bases at V and 1 base at J, with 9 bases between. The CDR3 nucleotides are TGTGCCAGCAGTCTGGGGCAAAGCAATCAGCCCCAGCATTTT. The encoded protein is CASSLGQSNQPQHF.

This chain joins TRBV5-1 and TRBJ2-3; TRBD1 matches at 9 bases. Germline lookup yields CDR1 SGHRS and CDR2 YFSETQ. The CDR3 extends over 17 amino acids. V shed 0 bases and J 2 bases; nucleotides not matched to a gene: 7. The CDR3 coding sequence is TGCGCCAGCAGCTTGGAGGGGACAGGGCCTTCCACAGATACGCAGTATTTT. The encoded protein is CASSLEGTGPSTDTQYF.

This chain uses TRBV7-6 with TRBJ1-5; possibly TRBD1 for D (6 bases). Between the trimmed V and J ends, which lost 4 bases and 0 bases, there was a span of 13 bases. CDR1 is SGHVS and CDR2 is FNYEAQ in the germline V gene. This CDR3 is 16 amino acids long. The CDR3 sequence: CASSSEDSHSNQPQHF. The CDR3 DNA follows: TGTGCCAGCAGCTCAGAGGACAGTCATAGCAATCAGCCCCAGCATTTT.

The V gene is TRBV7-9, the J gene TRBJ2-1; 7 nucleotides agree with TRBD2. The CDR3 is made up of 17 amino acids. Unmatched junction bases numbered 12, after V lost 0 bases and J lost 7 bases. Germline V gene data show CDR1 as SEHNR and CDR2 as FQNEAQ (reference sequence). The CDR3 spells CASSLARGGGRKNEQFF. CDR3 nucleotides: TGTGCCAGCAGCTTAGCGCGAGGCGGGGGACGAAAGAATGAGCAGTTCTTC.

The chain couples TRBV5-4 to TRBJ2-5; TRBD1 matches at 10 bases. The trim removed 1 base at V and 5 bases at J, leaving 11 bases unmatched. Germline V gene sequence: CDR1 SGHNT, CDR2 YYREEE (reference sequence). The length of the CDR3 is 17 residues. The CDR3 loop reads CASSLRDRGRTRETQYF. The CDR3 nucleotides are TGTGCCAGCAGCTTGCGAGACAGGGGGCGAACCCGGGAGACCCAGTACTTC.

The V gene is TRBV28, the J gene TRBJ1-2, with D hard to call. Germline loops: CDR1 MDHEN, CDR2 SYDVKM. V lost 2 bases to trimming and J lost 5 bases, with 15 bases between them. CDR3 length: 15 residues. The CDR3 spells CASSLRYGSRYGYTF. CDR3 coding DNA: TGTGCCAGCAGTTTAAGGTACGGGTCTCGGTATGGCTACACCTTC.

Only one count was recorded for this clone. The chain carries TRBV28 and TRBJ2-7; no firm D call. The CDR3 has 11 residues. Germline CDR1 MDHEN, CDR2 SYDVKM. V gave up 6 bases and J gave up 4 bases, with 7 bases separating them. Here the CDR3 DNA reads TGTGCCAGCAGCCCTAATTACGAGCAGTACTTC. It is translated as CASSPNYEQYF. The full variable domain, its missing parts supplied by reference TRBV28 and TRBJ2-7, is DVKVTQSSRYLVKRTGEKVFLECVQDMDHENMFWYRQDPGLGLRLIYFSYDVKMKEKGDIPEGYSVSREKKERFSLILESASTNQTSMYLCASSPNYEQYFGPGTRLTVT.

V usage is TRBV25-1 and J usage is TRBJ1-2, with 7 bases aligning to TRBD1. This CDR3 contains 14 residues. The V gene end was trimmed by 6 bases and the J gene end by 6 bases; junction bases not matched to a gene: 10. Germline V CDR1 and CDR2: MGHDK, SYGVNS. The CDR3 loop is CASSQTGKSDGYTF. DNA of the CDR3: TGTGCCAGCAGCCAGACAGGGAAAAGCGATGGCTACACCTTC.

The chain employs TRBV7-2 and TRBJ2-7, with TRBD1 matching over 8 bases. The CDR3 contains 15 residues. The germline V gene has CDR1 SGHTA and CDR2 FQGNSA. V shed 6 bases, J shed 7 bases, and the junction held 14 bases outside the gene matches. In DNA, the CDR3 is TGTGCCAGCAGTTTTCAGGGGGCGCAGGGCCATGAGCAGTACTTC. Its protein is CASSFQGAQGHEQYF.

The chain links TRBV10-3 to TRBJ1-1; D remains unclear. Trimming took 2 bases from V and 7 from J, leaving 5 bases between them. CDR1 and CDR2 (germline): ENHRY, SYGVKD. This CDR3 comprises 11 residues. In DNA, the CDR3 is TGTGCCATCAGTGAGGTCAGTGAAGCTTTCTTT. Residues: CAISEVSEAFF.

The chain joins TRBV28 to TRBJ2-7, with D possibly matching TRBD2 (6 bases). V lost 4 bases to trimming and J lost 9 bases, with 10 bases between them. The CDR3 has 11 amino acids. Per germline, CDR1 MDHEN and CDR2 SYDVKM. The CDR3 DNA follows: TGTGCCAGCAGTTGGGCCGGGGGGCAGTACTTC. Translated: CASSWAGGQYF.

This chain links TRBV28 with TRBJ2-3; 7 bases align to TRBD1. This CDR3 comprises 18 residues. V was pared by 4 bases and J by 3 bases, with 16 bases of the junction left unmatched. The germline gives CDR1 MDHEN, CDR2 SYDVKM. CDR3 bases: TGTGCCAGCAGTTACCCGACAGGGACCCCTACTAGGACAGATACGCAGTATTTT. This encodes CASSYPTGTPTRTDTQYF.

This clone was found once. V gene TRBV27 combines with J gene TRBJ2-1, with TRBD2 identical over 15 bases. Germline-derived CDR1 and CDR2 are MNHEY and SMNVEV (reference sequence). The CDR3 is made up of 20 amino acids. Trimming took 5 bases from V and 0 from J; bases not matched to a gene: 11. The DNA for the CDR3 is TGTGCCAGCAGTCCAAGGACTAGCGGGGGGGCGCTCAGCTCCTACAATGAGCAGTTCTTC. Protein: CASSPRTSGGALSSYNEQFF.

The chain recombines TRBV15 with TRBJ1-4; TRBD1 matches 7 bases. The CDR3 totals 14 residues. Germline values: CDR1 LNHNV, CDR2 YYDKDF (reference sequence). Trimming at V came to 4 bases and at J to 3 bases, leaving 2 bases not matched to a gene. The CDR3 coding sequence is TGTGCCACCAGCACCGGGACAGCTAATGAAAAACTGTTTTTT. Translated, it gives CATSTGTANEKLFF.

This clone was seen only once. This chain uses TRBV5-6 with TRBJ2-5; 7 bases agree with TRBD1. The CDR3 length is 14 residues. J lost 5 bases, V lost 0 bases, and 4 bases had no gene match. Germline V lookup: CDR1 SGHDT, CDR2 YYEEEE. This chain's CDR3 is CASSLAGRGETQYF. As DNA, the CDR3 is TGTGCCAGCAGCTTGGCCGGCAGGGGGGAGACCCAGTACTTC.